The T cell receptor (beta chain) under discussion was sequenced for a study of cytomegalovirus exposure and HLA in healthy donors. The germline V gene encodes CDR1 MDHEN and CDR2 SYDVKM. With 3 bases clipped from V and 9 bases from J, the junction kept 10 bases outside the gene matches. The CDR3 runs 15 residues. This clone was seen a few times. In the PCR, 60 Vbeta and 13 Jbeta primers were used. Data came from immunoSEQ multiplex PCR; TCRdb stores just in-frame clones and leaves some out. The data contain roughly 150,000 clones, around 9.6% of them singletons. This clonotype was obtained from a male donor in good health and CMV-seronegative. The sample comprised PBMCs. The chain recombines TRBV28 with TRBJ2-2, with 7 bases fitting TRBD2. In DNA, the CDR3 is TGTGCCAGCAGTTTTATGACACAGCGGGGTCGGGAGCTGTTTTTT. Translated: CASSFMTQRGRELFF.